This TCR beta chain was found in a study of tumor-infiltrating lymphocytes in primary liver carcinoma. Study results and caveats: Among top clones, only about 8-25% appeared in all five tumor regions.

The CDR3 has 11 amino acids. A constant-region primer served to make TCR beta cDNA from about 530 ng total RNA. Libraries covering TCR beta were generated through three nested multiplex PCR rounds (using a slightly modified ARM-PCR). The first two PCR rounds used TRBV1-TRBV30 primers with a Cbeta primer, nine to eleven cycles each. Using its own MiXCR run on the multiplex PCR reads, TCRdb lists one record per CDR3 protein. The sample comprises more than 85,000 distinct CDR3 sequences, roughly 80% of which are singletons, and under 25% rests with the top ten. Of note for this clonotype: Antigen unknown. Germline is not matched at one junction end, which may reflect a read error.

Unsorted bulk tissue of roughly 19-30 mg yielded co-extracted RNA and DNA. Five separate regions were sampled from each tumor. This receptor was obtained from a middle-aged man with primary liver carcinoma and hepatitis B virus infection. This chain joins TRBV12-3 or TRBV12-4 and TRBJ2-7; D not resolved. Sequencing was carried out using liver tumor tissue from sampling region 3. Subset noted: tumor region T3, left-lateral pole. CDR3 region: CVSSSTYKQYF. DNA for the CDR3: TGTGTCAGCAGTTCCACCTACAAGCAGTACTTC.